The next 25 T cell receptor beta chains were all read from a single sample in a study of persistence of HIV-infected CD4 T cells. No antigen has been identified for these receptors. Sequencing used immunoSEQ version 4 in survey mode. Assay: immunoSEQ multiplex PCR; the TCRdb copy retains only in-frame clones and omits some. The data contain tens of thousands of clones, 65% to 90% of them singletons. Cells were stimulated with overlapping HIV-1 Gag 15-mer peptides. Memory cells lacking CD40L and CD69 with high CD45RO were sorted. This specimen was CD4+ T cells sorted from PBMCs after roughly 18-hour stimulation, taken from a patient who received antiretroviral therapy. These receptors were obtained from an adult woman with HIV who was CMV-seropositive.

J is TRBJ2-3 and V is TRBV4-1; D is undetermined. V was pared by 1 base and J by 3 bases, with 11 bases between. Germline V lookup: CDR1 MGHRA, CDR2 YSYEKL. The CDR3 runs to 15 residues. The CDR3 DNA reads as TGCGCCAGCAGCCAAGGCAGCGTAAAGACAGATACGCAGTATTTT. Its translation: CASSQGSVKTDTQYF.

This clone has more than one count but fewer than ten. Other DNA sequences in the sample encode the same CDR3. The chain is built from TRBV7-9 and TRBJ2-5, with TRBD1 as a possible D gene (6 bases). The CDR3 has 15 amino acids. Germline loops: CDR1 SEHNR, CDR2 FQNEAQ (reference sequence). Trimming cost V 1 base and J 4 bases, with 13 bases left between them. The CDR3 DNA follows: TGTGCCAGCAGCTTAGGGAGGACAGCAGGAGAGACCCAGTACTTC. Translation: CASSLGRTAGETQYF. The full variable domain, in which reference TRBV7-9 and TRBJ2-5 provide the parts outside the CDR3, is DTGVSQNPRHKITKRGQNVTFRCDPISEHNRLYWYRQTLGQGPEFLTYFQNEAQLEKSRLLSDRFSAERPKGSFSTLEIQRTEQGDSAMYLCASSLGRTAGETQYFGPGTRLLVL.

The CDR3 sequence: CASSKTPGTRVYNSPLHF. Written as DNA, the CDR3 is TGTGCCAGCAGCAAAACCCCCGGGACGAGGGTATATAATTCACCCCTCCACTTT. The chain employs TRBV21-1 and TRBJ1-6. TRBV21-1 is a pseudogene segment. This CDR3 comprises 18 residues.

The chain employs TRBV18 and TRBJ2-2, with D unresolved. Per the germline V gene, CDR1 is KGHSH and CDR2 is LQKENI. V lost 6 bases to trimming and J lost 7 bases, with 12 bases between them. CDR3 length equals 13 residues. Here the CDR3 reads CASSSRRIGELFF. For the CDR3, the DNA is TGTGCCAGCTCCTCTAGGCGAATCGGGGAGCTGTTTTTT. Complete variable domain (other parts from reference TRBV18 and TRBJ2-2): NAGVMQNPRHLVRRRGQEARLRCSPMKGHSHVYWYRQLPEEGLKFMVYLQKENIIDESGMPKERFSAEFPKEGPSILRIQQVVRGDSAAYFCASSSRRIGELFFGEGSRLTVL.

This chain connects TRBV5-4 to TRBJ2-1, with D perhaps TRBD1 or TRBD2 (6 bases each). The CDR3 spans 16 residues. Trimming stripped 6 bases from V and 0 bases from J, with 16 bases between. Germline assignment: CDR1 SGHNT and CDR2 YYREEE (reference sequence). Here the CDR3 DNA reads TGTGCCAGCACCGGGGGCGGAGGTAACTCCTACAATGAGCAGTTCTTC. Protein: CASTGGGGNSYNEQFF.

The chain carries TRBV6-5 and TRBJ2-2, with D maybe TRBD2 (6 bases). V shed 5 bases and J shed 4 bases, with 11 bases lying between them. CDR3 length: 14 residues. In germline, CDR1 is MNHEY, CDR2 SVGAGI. The DNA of the CDR3 is TGTGCCAGCAGTCGAAGGGACTTCACCGGGGAGCTGTTTTTT. Amino acids: CASSRRDFTGELFF.

The V call is TRBV12-3 or TRBV12-4, the J call TRBJ2-7; D gene unclear. V lost 1 base to trimming and J lost 0 bases, with 4 bases between them. The CDR3 contains 13 residues. The chain's CDR3 is CASSLGGSYEQYF. The CDR3 nucleotides read TGTGCCAGCAGTTTAGGCGGCTCCTACGAGCAGTACTTC.

The chain links TRBV18 to TRBJ2-5; 7 bases line up with TRBD1. The V segment lost 4 bases and the J segment 1 base; nucleotides outside the gene matches: 6. Per germline, CDR1 KGHSH and CDR2 LQKENI. The CDR3 has 15 residues. CDR3 protein: CASSRLTGPQETQYF. The CDR3 bases are TGTGCCAGCTCACGCCTGACAGGGCCCCAAGAGACCCAGTACTTC.

This sequence joins TRBV5-1 and TRBJ1-5, with TRBD1 as a possible D gene (6 bases). CDR1 SGHRS and CDR2 YFSETQ come from the germline V gene. The germline V and J ends were trimmed by 0 bases and 6 bases, with 10 bases remaining between them. The CDR3 length is 14 residues. The CDR3 bases are TGCGCCAGCAGCTTGGAGGGGGGGGGTCAGCCCCAGCATTTT. This translates into CASSLEGGGQPQHF. Drawing the rest from reference TRBV5-1 and TRBJ1-5, the complete variable domain is KAGVTQTPRYLIKTRGQQVTLSCSPISGHRSVSWYQQTPGQGLQFLFEYFSETQRNKGNFPGRFSGRQFSNSRSEMNVSTLELGDSALYLCASSLEGGGQPQHFGDGTRLSIL.

The rearrangement links TRBV6-1 to TRBJ2-1; no reliable D call. Trimming stripped 7 bases from V and 6 bases from J, with 10 bases between. Germline CDR1 MNHNS, CDR2 SASEGT. The CDR3 has 12 residues. The CDR3 DNA follows: TGTGCCAGCACCTGGACGGGCAATGAGCAGTTCTTC. Protein product: CASTWTGNEQFF.

The chain links TRBV27 to TRBJ2-1; D tentatively reads TRBD1 or TRBD2 (6 bases each). Trimming left V 0 bases short and J 5 bases short, with 17 bases between. The CDR3 is 17 residues long. From germline, CDR1 is MNHEY and CDR2 SMNVEV (reference sequence). The CDR3: CASSLSSASRGHNEQFF. The CDR3 coding sequence is TGTGCCAGCAGTTTATCGTCGGCTAGCCGGGGGCACAATGAGCAGTTCTTC.

In its sample, this clone was seen once. This chain connects TRBV2 to TRBJ2-1; 8 bases map to TRBD2. After removal of 5 bases from V and 4 bases from J, the junction contained 13 bases not matched to a gene. Germline V gives CDR1 SNHLY, CDR2 FYNNEI. This CDR3 has 17 amino acids. The CDR3 sequence is CASSQTTGTRAYNEQFF. The CDR3 coding sequence is TGTGCCAGCAGTCAGACTACCGGGACTAGAGCTTACAATGAGCAGTTCTTC.

The chain combines TRBV7-2 with TRBJ2-3, with 9 bases matching TRBD2. Looked up from germline, CDR1 is SGHTA and CDR2 is FQGNSA. Trimming removed 4 bases from V and 6 bases from J; junction bases left unmatched: 8. The CDR3 is 15 amino acids. This chain's CDR3 is CASSSIAGVYDTQYF. In nucleotides, the CDR3 is TGTGCCAGCAGCTCTATAGCGGGAGTTTATGATACGCAGTATTTT.

The V and J genes are TRBV4-1 and TRBJ2-7, with no clear D. The CDR3 has 15 residues. Germline-derived CDR1 and CDR2 are MGHRA and YSYEKL. V was cut by 0 bases and J by 2 bases, with 11 bases left in between. DNA for the CDR3: TGCGCCAGCAGCCAAGATTGGGCAGCTACCTACGAGCAGTACTTC. Translation: CASSQDWAATYEQYF.

The chain combines TRBV13 with TRBJ2-7; 7 positions agree with TRBD2. Germline CDR1 is PRHDT and CDR2 is FYEKMQ (reference sequence). The CDR3 runs to 18 residues. V was clipped by 4 bases and J by 2 bases; unmatched bases: 17. This CDR3 reads CASSSRGEGYVGAYEQYF. CDR3 bases: TGTGCCAGCAGCTCACGGGGGGAGGGCTACGTAGGCGCCTACGAGCAGTACTTC.

The chain uses TRBV7-6 and TRBJ2-7; D ambiguous. The CDR3 sequence is 14 residues long. Germline assignment: CDR1 SGHVS and CDR2 FNYEAQ. Trimming took off 0 bases at V and 5 bases at J, with 11 bases between the two ends. This CDR3 is CASSLAGIQNEQYF. The CDR3 coding sequence is TGTGCCAGCAGCTTAGCGGGGATTCAGAACGAGCAGTACTTC. Variable domain in full (rest from reference TRBV7-6 and TRBJ2-7): GAGVSQSPRYKVTKRGQDVALRCDPISGHVSLYWYRQALGQGPEFLTYFNYEAQQDKSGLPNDRFSAERPEGSISTLTIQRTEQRDSAMYRCASSLAGIQNEQYFGPGTRLTVT.

This rearrangement joins TRBV7-6 to TRBJ2-7; 9 bases agree with TRBD2. The CDR3 runs 17 residues. Germline V gene lookup returns CDR1 SGHVS and CDR2 FNYEAQ. After removal of 0 bases from V and 2 bases from J, the junction contained 8 bases not matched to a gene. CDR3 loop: CASSLAGGSGRTYEQYF. Here the CDR3 DNA reads TGTGCCAGCAGCTTAGCGGGAGGGAGCGGGAGGACCTACGAGCAGTACTTC.

This chain links TRBV6-2 or TRBV6-3 with TRBJ2-3, with 9 bases aligning to TRBD1. V lost 5 bases and J lost 0; bases outside the gene matches: 12. Germline values: CDR1 MNHEY, CDR2 SVGEGT. The CDR3 contains 18 residues. Here the CDR3 reads CASSPLRTGVRSTDTQYF. As DNA, the CDR3 is TGTGCCAGCAGTCCCTTACGGACAGGGGTTCGAAGCACAGATACGCAGTATTTT.

The V gene is TRBV19, the J gene TRBJ1-1; a weak D match, TRBD1 (5 bases). CDR1 and CDR2 (germline): LNHDA, SQIVND (reference sequence). This CDR3 region has 14 residues. Trimming pared 5 bases from V and 1 base from J, leaving 11 bases between. The CDR3 here is CASSLGDRNTEAFF. The CDR3 nucleotides are TGTGCCAGTAGTCTTGGGGACCGGAACACTGAAGCTTTCTTT.

This clone showed up just a few times. The rearrangement links TRBV6-1 to TRBJ1-2, with 8 bases identical to TRBD1. Per germline, CDR1 MNHNS and CDR2 SASEGT. V lost 11 bases, J lost 2 bases, and 4 bases stayed unmatched. CDR3 length: 12 residues. For the CDR3, the DNA is TGTGCCGGTGGGACAGGCAACTATGGCTACACCTTC. Its protein is CAGGTGNYGYTF.

The chain uses TRBV5-4 and TRBJ2-1; the D is unclear. Trimming shortened V by 0 bases and J by 0 bases, and 7 bases separated the two germline ends. The CDR3 covers 15 residues. Germline V CDR1 and CDR2: SGHNT, YYREEE (reference sequence). For the CDR3, the DNA is TGTGCCAGCAGCTTGGGCGGATACTCCTACAATGAGCAGTTCTTC. Protein sequence: CASSLGGYSYNEQFF.

This clone has just a few counts. The CDR3 DNA is TGTGCCAGTAAGGGGGGCCTTGACGAGCAGTACTTC. Amino acid sequence: CASKGGLDEQYF. The chain uses TRBV19 and TRBJ2-7; TRBD1 or TRBD2 may be the D gene (6 bases each). Trimming shortened V by 7 bases and J by 5 bases, and 12 bases separated the two germline ends. This CDR3 has 12 amino acids. Germline loops: CDR1 LNHDA, CDR2 SQIVND (reference sequence).

This clone was counted a few times. The V gene is TRBV10-1, the J gene TRBJ1-5, with D unresolved. Trimming removed 5 bases from V and 7 bases from J, with 9 bases in between. The CDR3 loop spans 12 amino acids. Germline V lookup: CDR1 WNHNN, CDR2 SYGVQD (reference sequence). DNA for the CDR3: TGCGCCAGCAGTAGCCCAGGACAGCCCCAGCATTTT. It codes for CASSSPGQPQHF.

V and J are TRBV5-8 and TRBJ1-5; TRBD1 aligns across 7 bases. The trim removed 2 bases at V and 2 bases at J, leaving 7 bases unmatched. CDR3 length: 16 amino acids. Per germline, CDR1 SGHTS and CDR2 YDEGEE. The DNA of the CDR3 is TGTGCCAGCAGCTTCTCAGGGGGGATCGGCAATCAGCCCCAGCATTTT. Translated: CASSFSGGIGNQPQHF.

This clone was seen a handful of times. The chain uses TRBV12-3 or TRBV12-4 and TRBJ2-1, with a weak D call TRBD2 (5 bases). This CDR3 contains 13 residues. Trimming removed 8 bases from V and 3 bases from J, with 11 bases in between. The CDR3 sequence: CASWETRYNEQFF. Here the CDR3 DNA reads TGTGCCAGCTGGGAGACTCGCTACAATGAGCAGTTCTTC.